This record looks at one TCR beta chain sequence and its context. Its antigen is currently not known. No per-base quality is available; no much larger clone lies one base away. In the germline V gene (reference sequence), CDR1 corresponds to DFQATT and CDR2 to SNEGSKA. The CDR3 numbers 11 residues from cysteine through phenylalanine. CDR3 DNA only is kept here, 33 bases in frame from base 1. V drops 5 bases and J drops 7 bases, leaving 12 bases in between. The sample is drawn from a study of control samples from healthy donors and cancer patients (dated by TCRdb to about 2020). The library was made by the immunoSEQ multiplex PCR assay. TCRdb mirrors the immuneACCESS table, restricted to in-frame sequences. Some clones are absent from its copies; in checked studies, under half trace to an unresolved V gene, and the reason for the others is unknown. Across this sample there are 170,000 or so clones, with 91% seen only once. Around 2% of the sample comes from the top ten.

The receptor was isolated from a woman aged 40 to 50 in good health. Here the chain combines TRBV20-1 and TRBJ2-7; perhaps TRBD1 is the D gene, with 5 bases matching. Sequencing was carried out using blood. For the CDR3, the sequence is CSALDSPEQYF. The DNA is as follows: TGCAGTGCTCTTGACAGCCCAGAGCAGTACTTC.